This entry lists 10 T cell receptor beta chains sequenced from one sample in a study. Amplification of TRBV12-4/TRBJ1-2 clonotypes used adaptor-ligated barcode primers. Each CDR3 protein is one row after TCRdb ran MiXCR on the multiplex PCR reads. The table shows over 450 distinct CDR3 sequences, with over 0.8% occurring only once. Material: naive CD4+ T cells sorted from blood. Sample subset: naive CD4+ T cells, CD4+CD45RA+CD25-. These receptors came from a female donor with breast cancer.

In its sample, this clonotype ranks as medium-sized. This chain joins TRBV12-3 or TRBV12-4 and TRBJ1-2, with D hard to call. Trimming cost V 6 bases and J 9 bases, with 20 bases left between them. This CDR3 region has 14 residues. The CDR3 protein is CASSGPLDGGSYTF. CDR3 DNA sequence: TGTGCCAGCAGCGGACCACTGGACGGCGGGAGCTACACCTTC.

By share, this clonotype ranks as large. J is TRBJ1-2 and V is TRBV12-3 or TRBV12-4; 7 positions agree with TRBD1. Trimming at V came to 7 bases and at J to 4 bases, leaving 6 bases not matched to a gene. The CDR3 sequence is 13 residues long. CDR3 sequence: CASTEQGSYGYTF. The CDR3 DNA reads as TGTGCCAGCACCGAACAGGGGAGCTATGGCTACACCTTC.

By share, this clonotype counts as large. This rearrangement joins TRBV12-3 or TRBV12-4 to TRBJ1-2, with D tentatively TRBD1 (5 bases). The CDR3 contains 14 residues. Trimming pared 6 bases from V and 2 bases from J, leaving 13 bases between. The chain's CDR3 is CASSGTYTNYGYTF. The CDR3 nucleotides read TGTGCCAGCAGCGGGACTTACACCAACTATGGCTACACCTTC.

This clonotype is deemed large. This chain joins TRBV12-3 or TRBV12-4 and TRBJ1-2, with D possibly matching TRBD1 (5 bases). This CDR3 comprises 15 residues. The V gene lost 5 bases and the J gene lost 4 bases, with 17 bases spanning the gap. The chain's CDR3 is CASSPNMGQSYGYTF. CDR3 DNA sequence: TGTGCCAGCAGTCCGAATATGGGGCAGTCCTATGGCTACACCTTC.

The table lists this clonotype with a few counts. This sequence joins TRBV12-3 or TRBV12-4 and TRBJ1-2; TRBD1 is a possible D gene (5 bases). Trimming pared 2 bases from V and 0 bases from J, leaving 19 bases between. The CDR3 runs 18 residues. CDR3 residues: CASSLNRWGSGTNYGYTF. CDR3 sequence (DNA): TGTGCCAGCAGTTTAAACCGGTGGGGCTCTGGGACTAACTATGGCTACACCTTC.

In its sample, this clonotype ranks as large. V is TRBV12-3 or TRBV12-4 and J is TRBJ1-2; 8 bases line up with TRBD1. Unmatched junction bases numbered 11, after V lost 5 bases and J lost 6 bases. CDR3 size: 15 residues. The CDR3 nucleotides are TGTGCCAGCAGTCTAATCGGACAGGGCTTGGATGGCTACACCTTC. Its protein is CASSLIGQGLDGYTF.

By sample fraction, this clonotype is medium-sized (0.01 to 0.1%). This sequence joins TRBV12-3 or TRBV12-4 and TRBJ1-2; maybe TRBD1 (5 bases). The CDR3 totals 13 residues. With 5 bases removed from V and 4 bases from J, the gap between germline ends came to 11 bases. The CDR3 here is CASSRDSGYGYTF. Here the CDR3 DNA reads TGTGCCAGCAGTCGCGACAGTGGCTATGGCTACACCTTC.

This clonotype is labeled as medium-sized (0.01 to 0.1%). The rearrangement uses TRBV12-3 or TRBV12-4 and TRBJ1-2; D gene unclear. V lost 4 bases and J lost 4, with 10 bases in between. The CDR3 has 13 amino acids. CDR3 protein: CASSSILTYGYTF. For the CDR3, the DNA is TGTGCCAGCAGTTCTATACTCACCTATGGCTACACCTTC.

Judged by abundance, this clonotype is large (0.1 to 1%). This chain connects TRBV12-3 or TRBV12-4 to TRBJ1-2; 7 nucleotides align to TRBD1. V gave up 3 bases and J gave up 7 bases; unmatched junction bases: 8. This CDR3 has 14 amino acids. CDR3 sequence reads: CASSLSDRAAGYTF. DNA for the CDR3: TGTGCCAGCAGTTTGTCCGACAGGGCGGCTGGCTACACCTTC.

This clonotype is termed medium-sized. The rearrangement joins TRBV12-3 or TRBV12-4 to TRBJ1-2; no definite D call. V was trimmed by 3 bases and J by 0 bases, leaving 8 bases between them. This CDR3 is built from 14 residues. CDR3 in amino acids: CASSFGTTNYGYTF. The CDR3 DNA sequence: TGTGCCAGCAGTTTCGGCACTACTAACTATGGCTACACCTTC.